The 2 T cell receptor beta chains below come from one sample, sequenced in a study of T cell responses to AZD1222 COVID-19 vaccine. The protocol was immunoSEQ multiplex PCR, while the TCRdb copy is restricted to in-frame clones and leaves out a portion. The sample shows roughly 110,000 clones, roughly four fifths of them seen only once. The sequencing here drew on peripheral blood, taken on day 0 of AZD1222 vaccination. The receptor source for this set is an adult in good health.

This sequence joins TRBV4-2 and TRBJ2-5; 12 bases agree with TRBD2. CDR3 length: 17 residues. Trimming cost V 4 bases and J 5 bases; bases outside gene matches: 11. Germline loops: CDR1 LGHNA, CDR2 YNFKEQ. The CDR3 bases are TGTGCCAGCAGCCGATTTCGACTAGCGGGAGTAGGGGAGACCCAGTACTTC. It yields the protein CASSRFRLAGVGETQYF.

The rearrangement joins TRBV30 to TRBJ1-2; TRBD1 aligns across 7 bases. CDR3 length: 14 residues. Trimming removed 3 bases from V and 8 bases from J; junction bases left unmatched: 12. Germline CDR1 is GTSNPN and CDR2 is SVGIG (reference sequence). CDR3 coding DNA: TGTGCCTGGAGCCGCACCGGGGGACAGAAGGGCTACACCTTC. Translation: CAWSRTGGQKGYTF.